The present entry profiles one T cell receptor beta chain with its context. Its specific antigen is unknown. No base-level quality is on record; no much larger clone is a single base apart. Preparation of the library involved the immunoSEQ multiplex PCR assay. This is the immuneACCESS table as TCRdb keeps it, with only in-frame sequences that have V and J called. A part of the clones is gone; compared with another copy, unresolved V genes explain less than half, and the rest is unexplained. The sample table lists some 66,000 clones, roughly 98% of them with a count of one. Roughly 0.15% of the sample comes from the top ten. This sample stems from a study of technical replicates of blood from several donors (dated by TCRdb to the late 2010s). The CDR3 spans 13 residues, from the cysteine through the phenylalanine. Solely the CDR3 DNA is kept, with 39 bases framed from the first base. Trimming costs V 0 bases and J 0 bases, and their ends lie 3 bases apart. Via the germline V gene, CDR1 is SGHRS and CDR2 YFSETQ.

The sequenced sample was T cells isolated from PBMCs. The source is a human donor in good health. The sequence links TRBV5-1 to TRBJ1-1, with the D gene too uncertain to name. The nucleotides read TGCGCCAGCAGCTTGGACTTGAACACTGAAGCTTTCTTT. This is translated as CASSLDLNTEAFF.